A selection of T cell receptor beta chains follows, all from one sample in a study of blood T cells in healthy people across ages. TCRdb reprocessed the 5' RACE reads via MiXCR and lists one record per CDR3 protein. The table records some 850,000 distinct CDR3 sequences, approximately 24% of them present only once. This sample also appeared in a second study, on T cells of mothers and their children.

The material sequenced was blood. These receptors were collected from a boy younger than 18 in good health. Each CDR3 is given with its conserved first and last residue. The order of the fields is D gene, J gene, clone size, V gene, CDR3 protein, CDR3 DNA. D genes are given only for firm matches. Clone sizes are given selectively: once, few, many, or a class where the clone is expanded.

D gene: TRBD2
J gene: TRBJ2-7
clone size: NA
V gene: TRBV15
CDR3 protein: CATTRDSGGSYEQYF
CDR3 DNA: TGTGCCACCACCAGAGATTCGGGGGGTTCCTACGAGCAGTACTTC

D gene: TRBD1
J gene: TRBJ2-5
clone size: few
V gene: TRBV5-1
CDR3 protein: CASSSQGAAETQYF
CDR3 DNA: TGCGCCAGCAGCTCGCAGGGGGCGGCGGAGACCCAGTACTTC

D gene: NA
J gene: TRBJ2-7
clone size: NA
V gene: TRBV29-1
CDR3 protein: CSVEFGKQPEGEQYF
CDR3 DNA: TGCAGCGTTGAATTTGGAAAACAGCCTGAGGGAGAGCAGTACTTC

D gene: NA
J gene: TRBJ2-1
clone size: few
V gene: TRBV5-1
CDR3 protein: CASSLFPGGRNEQFF
CDR3 DNA: TGCGCCAGCAGCTTGTTCCCAGGGGGGCGGAATGAGCAGTTCTTC

D gene: TRBD2
J gene: TRBJ2-7
clone size: NA
V gene: TRBV20-1
CDR3 protein: CSAREGGSGGLYEQYF
CDR3 DNA: TGCAGTGCTAGAGAAGGGGGTAGCGGGGGCCTCTACGAGCAGTACTTC

D gene: TRBD1
J gene: TRBJ1-6
clone size: few
V gene: TRBV5-1
CDR3 protein: CASSVRDRASRLHF
CDR3 DNA: TGCGCCAGCAGCGTCCGGGACAGAGCTTCGCGCCTCCACTTT

D gene: NA
J gene: TRBJ1-1
clone size: few
V gene: TRBV28
CDR3 protein: CASIPAARDTEAFF
CDR3 DNA: TGTGCCAGCATTCCCGCTGCGAGGGACACTGAAGCTTTCTTT

D gene: TRBD1
J gene: TRBJ2-5
clone size: NA
V gene: TRBV7-2
CDR3 protein: CASSFRISTGQGEQYF
CDR3 DNA: TGTGCCAGCAGCTTCCGTATCTCGACGGGACAGGGAGAGCAGTACTTC

D gene: NA
J gene: TRBJ2-7
clone size: NA
V gene: TRBV15
CDR3 protein: CATSRGAGGAYEQYF
CDR3 DNA: TGTGCCACCAGCAGAGGGGCAGGGGGGGCCTACGAGCAGTACTTC

D gene: TRBD1
J gene: TRBJ2-5
clone size: few
V gene: TRBV25-1
CDR3 protein: CASIRQGGETQYF
CDR3 DNA: TGTGCCAGCATTCGACAGGGGGGGGAGACCCAGTACTTC

D gene: NA
J gene: TRBJ2-2
clone size: few
V gene: TRBV11-2
CDR3 protein: CASSRSEAGELFF
CDR3 DNA: TGTGCCAGCAGCCGCAGCGAGGCCGGGGAGCTGTTTTTT

D gene: NA
J gene: TRBJ1-1
clone size: NA
V gene: TRBV6-2/TRBV6-3
CDR3 protein: CASSPLRDNTEAFF
CDR3 DNA: TGTGCCAGCAGTCCCCTTAGGGACAACACTGAAGCTTTCTTT

D gene: NA
J gene: TRBJ1-1
clone size: few
V gene: TRBV7-3
CDR3 protein: CASSLTAGMNTEAFF
CDR3 DNA: TGTGCCAGCAGCTTAACAGCGGGGATGAACACTGAAGCTTTCTTT

D gene: NA
J gene: TRBJ1-1
clone size: NA
V gene: TRBV15
CDR3 protein: CATSSYGFGTELNTEAFF
CDR3 DNA: TGTGCCACCAGTAGTTATGGGTTCGGAACGGAACTGAACACTGAAGCTTTCTTT

D gene: NA
J gene: TRBJ1-6
clone size: few
V gene: TRBV12-3/TRBV12-4
CDR3 protein: CASSKGRRNSPLHF
CDR3 DNA: TGTGCCAGCAGTAAGGGACGGAGGAATTCACCCCTCCACTTT

D gene: NA
J gene: TRBJ1-2
clone size: few
V gene: TRBV29-1
CDR3 protein: CSVDSYGYTF
CDR3 DNA: TGCAGCGTTGACAGCTATGGCTACACCTTC

D gene: NA
J gene: TRBJ2-5
clone size: NA
V gene: TRBV12-3/TRBV12-4
CDR3 protein: CASRGRGYQETQYF
CDR3 DNA: TGTGCCAGCAGGGGCAGAGGGTACCAAGAGACCCAGTACTTC

D gene: NA
J gene: TRBJ2-5
clone size: NA
V gene: TRBV25-1
CDR3 protein: CASSDKQDQETQYF
CDR3 DNA: TGTGCCAGCAGTGATAAACAGGACCAAGAGACCCAGTACTTC

D gene: TRBD2
J gene: TRBJ2-5
clone size: NA
V gene: TRBV5-1
CDR3 protein: CASRSMTSGQETQYF
CDR3 DNA: TGCGCCAGCAGATCGATGACTAGCGGCCAAGAGACCCAGTACTTC

D gene: NA
J gene: TRBJ2-5
clone size: few
V gene: TRBV12-3/TRBV12-4
CDR3 protein: CASSLAWPGTQETQYF
CDR3 DNA: TGTGCCAGCAGTTTAGCTTGGCCAGGGACTCAAGAGACCCAGTACTTC

D gene: TRBD2
J gene: TRBJ2-7
clone size: NA
V gene: TRBV20-1
CDR3 protein: CSAEPSGGSYEQYF
CDR3 DNA: TGCAGTGCTGAGCCTAGCGGGGGCTCCTACGAGCAGTACTTC

D gene: NA
J gene: TRBJ2-5
clone size: few
V gene: TRBV18
CDR3 protein: CASSPIREETQYF
CDR3 DNA: TGTGCCAGCTCACCAATCAGGGAAGAGACCCAGTACTTC

D gene: NA
J gene: TRBJ2-5
clone size: medium-sized
V gene: TRBV13
CDR3 protein: CASSLGLGGHETQYF
CDR3 DNA: TGTGCCAGCAGCTTAGGCCTGGGGGGTCACGAGACCCAGTACTTC

D gene: NA
J gene: TRBJ2-1
clone size: few
V gene: TRBV7-2
CDR3 protein: CASSLGSGPSNNEQFF
CDR3 DNA: TGTGCCAGCAGCTTAGGATCGGGTCCGAGTAACAATGAGCAGTTCTTC

D gene: TRBD2
J gene: TRBJ2-5
clone size: many
V gene: TRBV3-1
CDR3 protein: CASSQDRVAGEETQYF
CDR3 DNA: TGTGCCAGCAGCCAAGATAGGGTAGCGGGGGAAGAGACCCAGTACTTC

D gene: NA
J gene: TRBJ2-1
clone size: NA
V gene: TRBV27
CDR3 protein: CASSLKRAYNEQFF
CDR3 DNA: TGTGCCAGCAGTTTGAAGAGGGCTTACAATGAGCAGTTCTTC

D gene: TRBD1
J gene: TRBJ1-4
clone size: NA
V gene: TRBV28
CDR3 protein: CASSWTGQGTPLSNEKLFF
CDR3 DNA: TGTGCCAGCAGTTGGACGGGACAGGGGACCCCACTCTCCAATGAAAAACTGTTTTTT

D gene: NA
J gene: TRBJ2-7
clone size: NA
V gene: TRBV7-9
CDR3 protein: CASSLTVEGEQYF
CDR3 DNA: TGTGCCAGCAGCTTAACCGTTGAGGGCGAGCAGTACTTC

D gene: NA
J gene: TRBJ2-5
clone size: NA
V gene: TRBV28
CDR3 protein: CASRVSYLQGTQETQYF
CDR3 DNA: TGTGCCAGCCGAGTTTCTTATTTACAGGGCACCCAAGAGACCCAGTACTTC

D gene: NA
J gene: TRBJ2-7
clone size: few
V gene: TRBV6-1
CDR3 protein: CASSEGGYRIYEQYF
CDR3 DNA: TGTGCCAGCAGTGAAGGAGGGTACAGAATCTACGAGCAGTACTTC

D gene: TRBD1
J gene: TRBJ2-7
clone size: few
V gene: TRBV15
CDR3 protein: CATSRHGTGNSYEQYF
CDR3 DNA: TGTGCCACCAGCAGGCATGGGACAGGGAATTCCTACGAGCAGTACTTC

D gene: NA
J gene: TRBJ2-7
clone size: few
V gene: TRBV20-1
CDR3 protein: CSAKNKAEVYEQYF
CDR3 DNA: TGCAGTGCTAAGAATAAGGCAGAAGTTTACGAGCAGTACTTC

D gene: TRBD2
J gene: TRBJ2-1
clone size: NA
V gene: TRBV12-3/TRBV12-4
CDR3 protein: CASSPGDRGLAGGYNEQFF
CDR3 DNA: TGTGCCAGCAGCCCTGGGGACAGGGGACTAGCGGGGGGATACAATGAGCAGTTCTTC

D gene: TRBD1
J gene: TRBJ2-7
clone size: NA
V gene: TRBV20-1
CDR3 protein: CSATSMDRGYEQYF
CDR3 DNA: TGCAGTGCGACTTCGATGGACAGGGGCTACGAGCAGTACTTC

D gene: NA
J gene: TRBJ2-7
clone size: few
V gene: TRBV6-5
CDR3 protein: CASSYSPGDLAEQYF
CDR3 DNA: TGTGCCAGCAGTTACTCGCCCGGGGATCTCGCCGAGCAGTACTTC

D gene: TRBD2
J gene: TRBJ2-5
clone size: few
V gene: TRBV6-6
CDR3 protein: CASSSEAGMWETQYF
CDR3 DNA: TGTGCCAGCAGTAGCGAAGCGGGGATGTGGGAGACCCAGTACTTC

D gene: NA
J gene: TRBJ2-5
clone size: NA
V gene: TRBV20-1
CDR3 protein: CSARDLAGASQETQYF
CDR3 DNA: TGCAGTGCTAGAGACTTGGCGGGGGCTTCCCAGGAGACCCAGTACTTC

D gene: NA
J gene: TRBJ2-1
clone size: NA
V gene: TRBV7-6
CDR3 protein: CASSLWLYNEQFF
CDR3 DNA: TGTGCCAGCAGCTTATGGCTATACAATGAGCAGTTCTTC

D gene: TRBD1
J gene: TRBJ2-5
clone size: few
V gene: TRBV5-1
CDR3 protein: CASSLVEGAAETQYF
CDR3 DNA: TGCGCCAGCAGCTTGGTAGAGGGGGCTGCGGAGACCCAGTACTTC

D gene: NA
J gene: TRBJ1-3
clone size: few
V gene: TRBV5-4
CDR3 protein: CASSKPEGTNTIYF
CDR3 DNA: TGTGCCAGCAGTAAGCCCGAGGGAACAAACACCATATATTTT

D gene: NA
J gene: TRBJ2-4
clone size: few
V gene: TRBV7-9
CDR3 protein: CASSLDGKNIQYF
CDR3 DNA: TGTGCCAGCAGCTTGGACGGGAAAAACATTCAGTACTTC

D gene: TRBD1
J gene: TRBJ2-5
clone size: few
V gene: TRBV20-1
CDR3 protein: CSAPRLYRGAETQYF
CDR3 DNA: TGCAGTGCTCCCCGATTATACAGGGGGGCGGAGACCCAGTACTTC

D gene: TRBD1
J gene: TRBJ1-4
clone size: few
V gene: TRBV6-5
CDR3 protein: CASRRQGAEKLFF
CDR3 DNA: TGTGCCAGCAGAAGGCAGGGGGCTGAAAAACTGTTTTTT

D gene: TRBD2
J gene: TRBJ2-5
clone size: NA
V gene: TRBV12-3/TRBV12-4
CDR3 protein: CASSPRWTSGKETQYF
CDR3 DNA: TGTGCCAGCAGTCCCCGCTGGACTAGCGGGAAAGAGACCCAGTACTTC

D gene: TRBD2
J gene: TRBJ2-5
clone size: few
V gene: TRBV11-2
CDR3 protein: CASSLEPGGPRKETQYF
CDR3 DNA: TGTGCCAGCAGCTTGGAACCGGGGGGGCCTAGAAAGGAGACCCAGTACTTC

D gene: NA
J gene: TRBJ1-2
clone size: few
V gene: TRBV18
CDR3 protein: CASSPPGSVDGYTF
CDR3 DNA: TGTGCCAGCTCACCACCGGGCAGTGTAGATGGCTACACCTTC

D gene: TRBD2
J gene: TRBJ2-1
clone size: NA
V gene: TRBV27
CDR3 protein: CASSSSRGAGVHVWYNEQFF
CDR3 DNA: TGTGCCAGCAGTTCTAGCCGGGGCGCGGGGGTCCACGTCTGGTACAATGAGCAGTTCTTC

D gene: NA
J gene: TRBJ1-2
clone size: NA
V gene: TRBV2
CDR3 protein: CASRTTRDGYTF
CDR3 DNA: TGTGCCAGCAGGACAACAAGGGATGGCTACACCTTC

D gene: NA
J gene: TRBJ2-4
clone size: few
V gene: TRBV7-2
CDR3 protein: CASSQGPGLRDIQYF
CDR3 DNA: TGTGCCAGCAGTCAAGGGCCAGGACTTAGAGACATTCAGTACTTC

D gene: NA
J gene: TRBJ1-3
clone size: NA
V gene: TRBV12-3/TRBV12-4
CDR3 protein: CASSRPGGDTIYF
CDR3 DNA: TGTGCCAGCAGTCGTCCCGGAGGGGACACCATATATTTT